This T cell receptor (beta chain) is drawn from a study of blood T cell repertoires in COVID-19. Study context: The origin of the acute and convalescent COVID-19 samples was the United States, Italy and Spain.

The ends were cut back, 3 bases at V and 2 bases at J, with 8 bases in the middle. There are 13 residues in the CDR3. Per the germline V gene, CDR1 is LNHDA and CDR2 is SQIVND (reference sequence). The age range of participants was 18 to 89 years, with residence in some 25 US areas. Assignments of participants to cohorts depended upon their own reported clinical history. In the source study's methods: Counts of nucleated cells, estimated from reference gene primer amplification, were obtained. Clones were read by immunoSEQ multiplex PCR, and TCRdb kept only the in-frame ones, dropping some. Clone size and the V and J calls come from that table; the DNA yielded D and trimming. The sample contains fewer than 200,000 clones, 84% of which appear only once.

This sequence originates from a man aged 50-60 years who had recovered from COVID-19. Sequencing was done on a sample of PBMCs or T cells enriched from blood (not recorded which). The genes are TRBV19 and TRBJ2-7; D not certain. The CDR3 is CASSIATPYEQYF. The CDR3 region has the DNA TGTGCCAGTAGTATCGCGACTCCCTACGAGCAGTACTTC.